The 2 T cell receptor beta chains below come from one sample, sequenced in a study of T-cell reconstitution after alpha-beta-depleted transplantation in children. For TCRbeta, the library was prepared with unique molecular identifiers. Via MiXCR, TCRdb re-called the PCR reads, giving one row per CDR3 protein. The sample lists more than 450,000 distinct CDR3 sequences, 15% to 20% seen once, with approximately 3% in the top ten. Sequenced material: PBMCs from the stem cell graft donor, taken from the stem cell graft. The receptors shown here come from a human donor who donated a stem cell graft to a child with acute lymphoblastic leukemia.

Only a few counts were recorded for this clonotype. This rearrangement joins TRBV27 to TRBJ1-2, with D uncertain. V was pared by 4 bases and J by 8 bases, with 11 bases between. Germline lookup yields CDR1 MNHEY and CDR2 SMNVEV (reference sequence). This CDR3 region has 12 residues. The CDR3, as DNA: TGTGCCAGCAGTTCTTCCTATGGGGGCTACACCTTC. It is translated as CASSSSYGGYTF.

This clonotype was counted only a few times. V is TRBV12-3 or TRBV12-4 and J is TRBJ2-7; no firm D call. Deletions cut 6 bases from V and 2 bases from J, with 11 bases between. The CDR3 is made up of 13 amino acids. The CDR3 DNA follows: TGTGCCAGCAGCCTCACGACTGCCTACGAGCAGTACTTC. Protein sequence: CASSLTTAYEQYF.